Shown below are 30 T cell receptor beta chains from a single sample sequenced in a study of T cells in Graves' hyperthyroidism and ophthalmopathy. TCR beta CDR3 regions were amplified from RNA transcripts. During a first-round RT-PCR of the TCR CDR3, the HTBI primer set was used. TCRdb passed the multiplex PCR reads through MiXCR, listing each CDR3 protein once. The repertoire holds around 380,000 distinct CDR3 sequences, with about 13% as singletons. The source material was blood. The receptors originated from a man younger than 45 with Graves' hyperthyroidism that later progressed to Graves' ophthalmopathy.

V gene TRBV19 combines with J gene TRBJ1-2; D gene unclear. V gave up 6 bases and J gave up 5 bases, with 10 bases separating them. Germline V gene sequence: CDR1 LNHDA, CDR2 SQIVND (reference sequence). The CDR3 is made up of 12 amino acids. The CDR3 nucleotides read TGTGCCAGTAGCTTTACACGTTATGGCTACACCTTC. Translating gives CASSFTRYGYTF.

This clonotype was detected ten times or more. This chain connects TRBV20-1 to TRBJ1-6; a possible D gene is TRBD1 (5 bases). V dropped 5 bases and J dropped 7 bases, with 9 bases sitting between them. This CDR3 spans 12 amino acids. CDR1 and CDR2 from the germline V gene are DFQATT and SNEGSKA (reference sequence). CDR3 nucleotides: TGCAGTGCTCCCGGGGGGAATTCACCCCTCCACTTT. Amino acids: CSAPGGNSPLHF.

The CDR3 spells CASRTTGGAAGNTIYF. The CDR3 coding sequence is TGTGCCAGCAGAACAACAGGGGGGGCGGCTGGAAACACCATATATTTT. This chain uses TRBV6-1 with TRBJ1-3; TRBD1 matches 8 bases. Trimming took 6 bases from V and 2 from J; bases not matched to a gene: 9. CDR3 length: 16 residues. Germline assignment: CDR1 MNHNS and CDR2 SASEGT.

The rearrangement links TRBV7-7 to TRBJ2-7; unclear D gene. Germline V gene sequence: CDR1 SSHAT, CDR2 FNYEAQ (reference sequence). The CDR3 covers 13 residues. V dropped 5 bases and J dropped 5 bases, with 13 bases sitting between them. The CDR3 loop is CASSPGESHEQYF. CDR3 coding DNA: TGTGCCAGCAGCCCCGGCGAGAGCCACGAGCAGTACTTC.

In the case of this clonotype: Without the conserved terminal phenylalanine or tryptophan, this CDR3 likely stems from a read error. The chain is built from TRBV7-9 and TRBJ1-1, with D perhaps TRBD1 (6 bases). Germline loops: CDR1 SEHNR, CDR2 FQNEAQ (reference sequence). The CDR3 sequence is 14 residues long. The V gene lost 4 bases and the J gene lost 3 bases, with 12 bases spanning the gap. The CDR3 DNA is TGTGCCAGCAGCTCGAGGGACACCTACACTGAAGCTTTCGTT. This translates into CASSSRDTYTEAFV.

There are many counts of this clonotype. This chain joins TRBV7-9 and TRBJ1-4, with D possibly being TRBD1 (5 bases). The V and J ends lost 5 bases and 1 base respectively, with 11 bases between them. Germline CDR1 reads SEHNR; CDR2 reads FQNEAQ (reference sequence). The CDR3 runs 15 residues. CDR3 residues: CASSDSGGTNEKLFF. CDR3 sequence (DNA): TGTGCCAGCAGCGACTCGGGGGGAACTAATGAAAAACTGTTTTTT.

This clonotype was observed a handful of times. The chain links TRBV30 to TRBJ1-6; D call uncertain. This CDR3 region has 13 residues. Trimming took 0 bases from V and 6 from J, leaving 6 bases between them. Germline values: CDR1 GTSNPN, CDR2 SVGIG (reference sequence). This CDR3 reads CAWSVRRNSPLHF. CDR3 nucleotide sequence: TGTGCCTGGAGTGTACGACGTAATTCACCCCTCCACTTT.

This clonotype was counted at least ten times. The chain uses TRBV5-1 and TRBJ1-1; tentative D call: TRBD1 (5 bases). This CDR3 contains 16 residues. V was shortened by 0 bases and J by 1 base, with 13 bases between the two germline ends. From germline, CDR1 is SGHRS and CDR2 YFSETQ. DNA for the CDR3: TGCGCCAGCAGCTTGGGCAGGGATATCACGAACACTGAAGCTTTCTTT. It yields the protein CASSLGRDITNTEAFF.

This chain links TRBV15 with TRBJ2-7; D is uncertain. Trimming stripped 2 bases from V and 0 bases from J, with 2 bases between. This CDR3 region has 12 residues. Per the germline V gene, CDR1 is LNHNV and CDR2 is YYDKDF (reference sequence). CDR3 sequence: CATSRFSYEQYF. The CDR3 nucleotides are TGTGCCACCAGCAGATTCTCCTACGAGCAGTACTTC.

Only a few counts were recorded for this clonotype. V usage is TRBV7-2 and J usage is TRBJ2-1; no definite D call. V gave up 5 bases and J gave up 4 bases, with 15 bases separating them. The length of the CDR3 is 15 residues. Germline CDR1 SGHTA, CDR2 FQGNSA. CDR3 in DNA: TGTGCCAGCAGCCAAGGTCGGGTTTCATACAATGAGCAGTTCTTC. Its translation: CASSQGRVSYNEQFF. The full variable domain, in which reference TRBV7-2 and TRBJ2-1 provide the parts outside the CDR3, is GAGVSQSPSNKVTEKGKDVELRCDPISGHTALYWYRQSLGQGLEFLIYFQGNSAPDKSGLPSDRFSAERTGGSVSTLTIQRTQQEDSAVYLCASSQGRVSYNEQFFGPGTRLTVL.

This rearrangement joins TRBV15 to TRBJ1-1; TRBD1 matches at 9 bases. The germline V gene encodes CDR1 LNHNV and CDR2 YYDKDF (reference sequence). Trimming at V came to 4 bases and at J to 5 bases, leaving 5 bases not matched to a gene. The CDR3 is 14 residues long. This CDR3 reads CATSKDRGGTEAFF. CDR3 in DNA: TGTGCCACCAGCAAAGACAGGGGGGGGACTGAAGCTTTCTTT.

This clonotype has a handful of counts. This chain links TRBV19 with TRBJ1-5; no reliable D call. Germline V CDR1 and CDR2: LNHDA, SQIVND (reference sequence). The V and J ends lost 5 bases and 5 bases respectively, with 10 bases between them. The CDR3 is 13 residues long. DNA of the CDR3: TGTGCCAGTAGTTCTGGCCTTCATCAGCCCCAGCATTTT. It encodes CASSSGLHQPQHF.

J is TRBJ1-3 and V is TRBV9; 7 bases match TRBD1. Germline trimming cut 3 bases from V and 0 bases from J; bases unmatched to any gene: 6. The CDR3 length is 16 residues. Germline assignment: CDR1 SGDLS and CDR2 YYNGEE. The CDR3 region has the DNA TGTGCCAGCAGCGGAAACAGGGGAGTCTCTGGAAACACCATATATTTT. Translation: CASSGNRGVSGNTIYF.

This clonotype was picked up many times. CDR3 loop: CASSRDRGFYGNQPQHF. Written as DNA, the CDR3 is TGTGCCAGCAGCAGGGACAGGGGGTTCTACGGCAATCAGCCCCAGCATTTT. The V and J genes are TRBV7-4 and TRBJ1-5, with 11 bases matching TRBD1. V lost 5 bases, J lost 2 bases, and 8 bases stayed unmatched. Germline V CDR1 and CDR2: SGHVT, SQSDAQ. This CDR3 is 17 amino acids long.

Ten or more counts support this clonotype. The gene calls are TRBV12-3 or TRBV12-4 and TRBJ2-7, with D perhaps TRBD2 (6 bases). With 6 bases removed from V and 5 bases from J, the gap between germline ends came to 20 bases. The length of the CDR3 is 15 residues. As DNA, the CDR3 is TGTGCCAGCAGACAGGAGGTGGCGGGGCAGGACGAGCAGTACTTC. Its translation: CASRQEVAGQDEQYF.

This clonotype was counted only a few times. V gene TRBV20-1 combines with J gene TRBJ2-3; 12 bases are shared with TRBD2. The CDR3 runs to 17 residues. The J segment lost 4 bases and the V segment lost 0 bases, leaving 8 bases of the junction unmatched. Germline V CDR1 and CDR2: DFQATT, SNEGSKA (reference sequence). The CDR3 loop is CSARDSSGGAGPDTQYF. The CDR3 nucleotides read TGCAGTGCTAGAGATTCTAGCGGGGGGGCGGGGCCAGATACGCAGTATTTT.

This chain joins TRBV30 and TRBJ1-5, with D possibly TRBD1 on 5 matching bases. Germline V gives CDR1 GTSNPN, CDR2 SVGIG (reference sequence). The germline V and J ends were trimmed by 1 base and 2 bases, with 6 bases remaining between them. The CDR3 totals 13 residues. The CDR3 DNA is TGTGCCTGGAGTGCGGGGCGCAATCAGCCCCAGCATTTT. Amino acid sequence: CAWSAGRNQPQHF.

V is TRBV7-9 and J is TRBJ1-5, with a weak D call TRBD1 (6 bases). V lost 1 base to trimming and J lost 4 bases, with 14 bases between them. Germline V gene data show CDR1 as SEHNR and CDR2 as FQNEAQ (reference sequence). The CDR3 totals 16 residues. CDR3 protein: CASSLGGRGLNQPQHF. The CDR3 nucleotides are TGTGCCAGCAGCTTAGGAGGCAGGGGATTAAATCAGCCCCAGCATTTT.

The V gene is TRBV5-1, the J gene TRBJ1-3; D gene unclear. The CDR3 totals 14 residues. Deletions cut 3 bases from V and 0 bases from J, with 7 bases between. Germline values: CDR1 SGHRS, CDR2 YFSETQ. The DNA of the CDR3 is TGCGCCAGCAGCTCGGAATACTCTGGAAACACCATATATTTT. This translates into CASSSEYSGNTIYF.

This clonotype has more than one count but fewer than ten. This rearrangement joins TRBV20-1 to TRBJ1-2; the D gene is possibly TRBD1 (6 bases). V gave up 4 bases and J gave up 3 bases, with 9 bases separating them. This CDR3 region has 12 residues. Germline assignment: CDR1 DFQATT and CDR2 SNEGSKA (reference sequence). CDR3 loop: CSATQGYYGYTF. The CDR3 region has the DNA TGCAGTGCTACACAGGGATACTATGGCTACACCTTC.

The chain joins TRBV20-1 to TRBJ1-3, with a weak D call TRBD1 (5 bases). The germline gives CDR1 DFQATT, CDR2 SNEGSKA (reference sequence). This CDR3 spans 14 amino acids. The CDR3 sequence: CSAARPTAGNTIYF. The DNA for the CDR3 is TGCAGCGCCGCACGTCCGACAGCTGGAAACACCATATATTTT.

The rearrangement uses TRBV20-1 and TRBJ1-3, with D perhaps TRBD1 (6 bases). There are 19 residues in the CDR3. Germline CDR1 is DFQATT and CDR2 is SNEGSKA (reference sequence). Trimming pared 5 bases from V and 0 bases from J, leaving 26 bases between. The CDR3 loop is CSARRPGTSYPYSGNTIYF. DNA for the CDR3: TGCAGTGCTCGCAGACCCGGGACAAGCTACCCGTACTCTGGAAACACCATATATTTT.

The sample holds many counts of this clonotype. This chain uses TRBV27 with TRBJ2-3; D is undetermined. Looked up from germline, CDR1 is MNHEY and CDR2 is SMNVEV (reference sequence). Trimming took 5 bases from V and 5 from J, leaving 5 bases between them. The CDR3 totals 11 residues. For the CDR3, the DNA is TGTGCCAGCAGTCGAAGAGATACGCAGTATTTT. It specifies CASSRRDTQYF.

On this clonotype: This clone may be a read error of a much larger clone one base away. The rearrangement uses TRBV3-1 and TRBJ2-3; a weak D match, TRBD1 (6 bases). Germline V gives CDR1 LGHDT, CDR2 YNNKEL (reference sequence). V shed 6 bases and J shed 5 bases, with 15 bases lying between them. CDR3 length: 14 residues. The DNA of the CDR3 is TGTGCCAGCAGTCCACAGGGTGGGGGAGATACGCAGTATTTT. This encodes CASSPQGGGDTQYF.

Only a few counts were recorded for this clonotype. The V gene is TRBV19, the J gene TRBJ1-4, with D uncertain. The CDR3 is made up of 15 amino acids. V dropped 5 bases and J dropped 0 bases, with 10 bases sitting between them. Germline CDR1 reads LNHDA; CDR2 reads SQIVND (reference sequence). The CDR3 DNA reads TGTGCCAGTAGTTCACACAGCTCAACTAATGAAAAACTGTTTTTT. It encodes CASSSHSSTNEKLFF.

This clonotype was observed a handful of times. This chain links TRBV6-5 with TRBJ1-3; maybe TRBD1 (6 bases). Germline CDR1 MNHEY, CDR2 SVGAGI. The CDR3 contains 15 residues. The ends were cut back, 0 bases at V and 4 bases at J, with 10 bases in the middle. The CDR3 sequence: CASSYSRGLGNTIYF. The CDR3 nucleotides read TGTGCCAGCAGTTACTCGAGGGGGTTAGGAAACACCATATATTTT.

This clonotype was counted at least ten times. This chain links TRBV7-9 with TRBJ2-7; TRBD1 aligns across 7 bases. Germline V lookup: CDR1 SEHNR, CDR2 FQNEAQ (reference sequence). The CDR3 has 15 residues. The junction had 10 bases not matched to a gene; V was cut back by 1 base and J by 7 bases. The CDR3 DNA reads TGTGCCAGCAGCTTAGGGCTGCAGGGGGAAGAGGAGCAGTACTTC. As protein: CASSLGLQGEEEQYF.

The chain carries TRBV7-2 and TRBJ2-7; 7 nucleotides line up with TRBD2. Trimming took 2 bases from V and 5 from J; bases not matched to a gene: 6. CDR3 length equals 14 residues. Germline CDR1 SGHTA, CDR2 FQGNSA. The CDR3: CASSLSVGRDEQYF. CDR3 nucleotides: TGTGCCAGCAGCTTATCAGTAGGGAGGGACGAGCAGTACTTC.

This clonotype was seen repeatedly, ten times or more. V usage is TRBV27 and J usage is TRBJ2-2; tentatively, D is TRBD1 (5 bases). Trimming left V 1 base short and J 7 bases short, with 13 bases between. CDR1 MNHEY and CDR2 SMNVEV come from the germline V gene (reference sequence). The CDR3 runs 15 residues. The CDR3, as DNA: TGTGCCAGCAGTTTATGGCAGGGTGTAAACGGGGAGCTGTTTTTT. Amino acid sequence: CASSLWQGVNGELFF.

The chain carries TRBV29-1 and TRBJ2-5; no reliable D call. V lost 4 bases and J lost 5, with 8 bases in between. This CDR3 has 11 amino acids. CDR1 is SQVTM and CDR2 is ANQGSEA in the germline V gene. As DNA, the CDR3 is TGCAGCGTTGGAGGAGAGGAGACCCAGTACTTC. Its protein product is CSVGGEETQYF.